This is a list of T cell receptor beta chains from one sample in a study of PD-1 blockade in classical Hodgkin lymphoma. Assay: immunoSEQ multiplex PCR; the TCRdb copy retains only in-frame clones and omits some. The sample records about 25,000 clones, 70% to 80% being singletons. The sample was peripheral blood mononuclear cells (PBMCs), taken at baseline. Receptor source: a human donor with classical Hodgkin lymphoma. CDR3s include the opening cysteine and the closing phenylalanine or tryptophan. D genes are given only for firm matches. Clone size is not always given. Where it is, it says once, few, many or a class for expanded clones.

>TRBJ1-2|TRBV7-2|NA|NA
CASSPRDKTNYGYTF
TGTGCCAGCAGCCCCCGGGACAAAACTAACTATGGCTACACCTTC
>TRBJ1-2|TRBV5-5|NA|NA
CASSSGPTSWGYGYTF
TGTGCCAGCAGCTCAGGGCCCACATCATGGGGCTATGGCTACACCTTC
>TRBJ2-7|TRBV5-1|TRBD2|NA
CASSPGLAGGNGEQYF
TGCGCCAGCAGCCCGGGACTAGCGGGGGGGAACGGCGAGCAGTACTTC
>TRBJ2-2|TRBV9|NA|few
CASSQGPTGELFF
TGTGCCAGCAGCCAAGGACCCACCGGGGAGCTGTTTTTT
>TRBJ2-5|TRBV6-6|NA|NA
CASSRDGGGETQYF
TGTGCCAGCAGTCGGGACGGAGGAGGGGAGACCCAGTACTTC
>TRBJ2-1|TRBV29-1|NA|NA
CSVEEYNEQFF
TGCAGCGTTGAAGAATACAATGAGCAGTTCTTC
>TRBJ2-3|TRBV7-2|TRBD1|NA
CASSLVWAGGEDTQYF
TGTGCCAGCAGCTTAGTGTGGGCAGGGGGCGAAGATACGCAGTATTTT
>TRBJ2-2|TRBV7-3|TRBD1|NA
CASSRDRAGTGELFF
TGTGCCAGCAGCAGGGACAGGGCGGGGACCGGGGAGCTGTTTTTT
>TRBJ1-5|TRBV4-1|NA|NA
CASSSLNLVGQPQHF
TGCGCCAGCAGTTCCTTGAACTTGGTGGGTCAGCCCCAGCATTTT
>TRBJ1-2|TRBV21-1|NA|NA
CASSNKLEGYTF
TGTGCCAGCAGCAACAAATTAGAGGGCTACACCTTC
>TRBJ2-7|TRBV6-5|TRBD2|NA
CASRTTSGVYEQYF
TGTGCCAGCAGGACTACTAGCGGGGTGTACGAGCAGTACTTC
>TRBJ2-3|TRBV13|TRBD2|once
CASSLRTSGTDTQYF
TGTGCCAGCAGCTTACGGACTAGCGGCACAGATACGCAGTATTTT
>TRBJ2-3|TRBV5-1|NA|NA
CASSLEGRSITDTQYF
TGCGCCAGCAGCTTGGAAGGACGTTCCATCACAGATACGCAGTATTTT
>TRBJ2-2|TRBV11-3|NA|NA
CASSSRGSGTGELFF
TGTGCCAGCAGCTCCAGGGGTAGTGGCACCGGGGAGCTGTTTTTT
>TRBJ2-3|TRBV27|TRBD2|few
CASSRRRLAGDTDTQYF
TGTGCCAGCAGCCGACGAAGACTAGCGGGGGACACAGATACGCAGTATTTT
>TRBJ2-3|TRBV6-5|TRBD2|NA
CASSQPSGGTDTQYF
TGTGCCAGCAGTCAGCCTAGCGGGGGCACAGATACGCAGTATTTT
>TRBJ1-2|TRBV30|NA|NA
CATRGNYGYTF
TGTGCCACCCGAGGGAACTATGGCTACACCTTC
>TRBJ2-3|TRBV7-9|TRBD1|NA
CASSRGPSDTQYF
TGTGCCAGCAGTAGGGGGCCCTCAGATACGCAGTATTTT
>TRBJ1-4|TRBV4-3|NA|NA
CASSQEYSGGRSEKLFF
TGCGCCAGCAGCCAAGAGTACTCGGGGGGCAGATCTGAAAAACTGTTTTTT
>TRBJ2-1|TRBV7-2|TRBD2|few
CASSPSGGAPNEQFF
TGTGCCAGCAGCCCTAGCGGGGGGGCCCCCAATGAGCAGTTCTTC
>TRBJ2-7|TRBV6-4|NA|NA
CASSDRVPSYEQYF
TGTGCCAGCAGTGACAGGGTCCCCTCCTACGAGCAGTACTTC
>TRBJ2-2|TRBV9|NA|NA
CASSYSVSETGELFF
TGTGCCAGCAGCTATAGTGTTTCGGAAACCGGGGAGCTGTTTTTT
>TRBJ2-7|TRBV7-2|TRBD1|NA
CASSLGGTGLYEQYF
TGTGCCAGCAGCTTAGGGGGGACAGGGCTATACGAGCAGTACTTC
>TRBJ2-3|TRBV2|NA|NA
CASSEWRLTDTQYF
TGTGCCAGCAGTGAATGGCGGCTCACAGATACGCAGTATTTT
>TRBJ1-2|TRBV7-2|NA|once
CASSPGLGMGSGYTF
TGTGCCAGCAGCCCAGGGCTCGGGATGGGTTCTGGCTACACCTTC
>TRBJ2-1|TRBV10-3|NA|NA
CAISESQRANNEQFF
TGTGCCATCAGTGAGTCCCAGCGCGCGAACAATGAGCAGTTCTTC
>TRBJ1-3|TRBV7-2|NA|few
CASSLSGAGNTIYF
TGTGCCAGCAGCTTATCTGGGGCTGGAAACACCATATATTTT
>TRBJ1-5|TRBV19|NA|NA
CASSIGGRRSNQPQHF
TGTGCCAGTAGTATAGGGGGGAGACGAAGCAATCAGCCCCAGCATTTT
>TRBJ2-2|TRBV7-9|TRBD2|NA
CASNKRGLPNTGELFF
TGTGCCAGCAATAAGCGGGGGCTCCCGAACACCGGGGAGCTGTTTTTT
>TRBJ1-5|TRBV19|TRBD1|few
CASSILQGATGQPQHF
TGTGCCAGTAGTATCCTGCAGGGGGCGACGGGTCAGCCCCAGCATTTT
>TRBJ1-6|TRBV5-1|NA|NA
CASSADGNSPLHF
TGCGCCAGCAGCGCGGACGGGAATTCACCCCTCCACTTT
>TRBJ1-2|TRBV6-1|NA|few
CASSERNYGYTF
TGTGCCAGCAGTGAGAGAAACTATGGCTACACCTTC
>TRBJ2-5|TRBV2|TRBD1|NA
CASSGTGGETQYF
TGTGCCAGCAGTGGGACAGGGGGTGAGACCCAGTACTTC
>TRBJ1-6|TRBV5-8|NA|few
CASSLGGNSPLHF
TGTGCCAGCAGCTTGGGGGGGAATTCACCCCTCCACTTT
>TRBJ2-7|TRBV18|NA|NA
CASSLGGQASYEQYF
TGTGCCAGCTCACTGGGGGGACAAGCCTCCTACGAGCAGTACTTC
>TRBJ2-7|TRBV4-2|NA|NA
CASSQDRAVWDEQYF
TGTGCCAGCAGCCAAGATAGGGCAGTTTGGGACGAGCAGTACTTC